This is a list of T cell receptor beta chains from one sample in a study of blood T cell repertoires in COVID-19. Profiling relied on immunoSEQ multiplex PCR, and the TCRdb table lists in-frame clones only, not all of them. Among under 300,000 clones, roughly 80% were seen once, and the ten largest hold more than 1.1%. Sequencing was performed on peripheral blood. Receptors originate from a human donor with COVID-19, enrolled during active disease. The donor label of this sample is uncertain. CDR3s include the opening cysteine and the closing phenylalanine or tryptophan. The D gene is left open where the match is weak. Clone size, where shown, is once, few, many, or a class for clones that have expanded.

>TRBJ2-7|once|TRBV3-1/TRBV3-2|-
CASSQDLYRIYEQYF
TGTGCCAGCAGCCAAGATCTATACAGGATCTACGAGCAGTACTTC
>TRBJ1-1|-|TRBV3-1/TRBV3-2|TRBD1
CASSLRTGGFEAFF
TGTGCCAGCAGCCTGAGGACAGGGGGATTTGAAGCTTTCTTT
>TRBJ1-1|-|TRBV28|TRBD1
CASSLTGGNTEAFF
TGTGCCAGCAGTTTGACAGGGGGGAACACTGAAGCTTTCTTT
>TRBJ1-5|few|TRBV19|-
CASTPKGELSNQPQHF
TGTGCCAGTACCCCGAAGGGGGAGTTGAGCAATCAGCCCCAGCATTTT
>TRBJ2-3|-|TRBV3-1/TRBV3-2|-
CASSPNYGSTDTQYF
TGTGCCAGCAGCCCCAACTACGGGAGCACAGATACGCAGTATTTT
>TRBJ2-1|-|TRBV30|TRBD1
CAWSGNRGRRFQSSYNEQFF
TGTGCCTGGAGCGGAAACAGGGGGCGCCGATTCCAGAGCTCCTACAATGAGCAGTTCTTC
>TRBJ2-3|-|TRBV7-7|TRBD2
CASSSGLAGVDTQYF
TGTGCTAGCAGTTCAGGACTAGCGGGAGTGGATACGCAGTATTTT
>TRBJ2-7|-|TRBV7-2|TRBD2
CASSSQLAGGHEQYF
TGTGCCAGCAGCTCTCAACTAGCGGGAGGTCACGAGCAGTACTTC
>TRBJ1-5|-|TRBV28|-
CASSLSAGYVNNQPQHF
TGTGCCAGCAGTTTATCCGCAGGCTATGTAAACAATCAGCCCCAGCATTTT
>TRBJ1-4|-|TRBV7-9|-
CASSLGSGKLFF
TGTGCCAGCAGCTTAGGGTCGGGAAAACTGTTTTTT
>TRBJ2-3|-|TRBV18|TRBD1
CASSPDRVTDTQYF
TGTGCCAGCTCACCTGACAGGGTCACAGATACGCAGTATTTT
>TRBJ1-4|-|TRBV4-3|-
CASSQGWGGEKLFF
TGCGCCAGCAGCCAAGGGTGGGGGGGAGAAAAACTGTTTTTT
>TRBJ2-1|-|TRBV7-2|TRBD2
CASSLMGLGYNEQFF
TGTGCCAGCAGCTTAATGGGACTAGGCTACAATGAGCAGTTCTTC
>TRBJ2-3|-|TRBV11-3|-
CASSLDGGDTQYF
TGTGCCAGCAGCTTAGACGGGGGAGATACGCAGTATTTT
>TRBJ1-1|-|TRBV30|TRBD1
CADRQGPGTEAFF
TGTGCCGACAGACAGGGGCCAGGCACTGAAGCTTTCTTT
>TRBJ2-2|-|TRBV7-6|-
CASSKISSGELFF
TGTGCCAGCAGCAAAATATCTAGCGGGGAGCTGTTTTTT
>TRBJ2-1|-|TRBV2|TRBD2
CASSEVRLAGGLDNEQFF
TGTGCCAGCAGTGAAGTCCGGCTAGCGGGAGGGCTGGACAATGAGCAGTTCTTC
>TRBJ1-2|-|TRBV28|-
CASTHLRGAGYTF
TGTGCCAGCACCCACCTCCGGGGGGCTGGCTACACCTTC
>TRBJ2-6|-|TRBV7-6|-
CASSRLTGSGANVLTF
TGTGCCAGCAGCCGTCTAACGGGCTCTGGGGCCAACGTCCTGACTTTC
>TRBJ2-3|-|TRBV27|-
CASSLGTLRSDTQYF
TGTGCCAGCAGTTTAGGGACACTCCGTTCAGATACGCAGTATTTT
>TRBJ2-5|-|TRBV7-3|-
CASSLVRQETQYF
TGTGCCAGCAGCTTAGTCAGGCAAGAGACCCAGTACTTC
>TRBJ1-1|-|TRBV19|-
CASSIQGTLNTEAFF
TGTGCCAGTAGTATACAGGGGACATTGAACACTGAAGCTTTCTTT
>TRBJ2-1|-|TRBV6-6|TRBD2
CASNPEGLAGAEQFF
TGTGCCAGCAACCCCGAGGGACTAGCGGGGGCCGAGCAGTTCTTC
>TRBJ2-1|-|TRBV7-2|TRBD2
CASSLAGGQYNEQFF
TGTGCCAGCAGCTTAGCGGGAGGGCAATACAATGAGCAGTTCTTC
>TRBJ1-5|-|TRBV19|TRBD1
CASSFGQGAVNQPQHF
TGTGCCAGTAGTTTTGGACAGGGGGCGGTTAATCAGCCCCAGCATTTT
>TRBJ1-1|-|TRBV10-3|-
CAISAFDGETEAFF
TGTGCCATCAGTGCCTTTGACGGGGAGACTGAAGCTTTCTTT
>TRBJ1-1|-|TRBV12-3/TRBV12-4|-
CASSGVNTEAFF
TGTGCCAGCAGTGGAGTGAACACTGAAGCTTTCTTT